This paragraph reports one TCR beta chain. The data were obtained in a study of blood T cell repertoires in COVID-19. Enrollment of patients from Seattle took place during active infection, with longitudinal follow-up. The CDR3 consists of 14 residues. The ends lost 0 bases at V and 3 bases at J; junction bases unmatched: 3. In germline, CDR1 is SGHRS, CDR2 YFSETQ. TCRdb's table, derived via immunoSEQ multiplex PCR, lists solely in-frame clones and lacks some. Counted here are fewer than 350,000 clones, about nine tenths occurring once; the ten biggest clones make up approximately 12%. The chain combines TRBV5-1 with TRBJ2-7, with TRBD1 identical over 7 bases. The receptor comes from a woman aged 25 to 39 with COVID-19, enrolled during active disease. The sample comprised peripheral blood. CDR3 loop: CASSLAWDSYEQYF. The CDR3 DNA reads as TGCGCCAGCAGCTTGGCCTGGGACAGCTACGAGCAGTACTTC.